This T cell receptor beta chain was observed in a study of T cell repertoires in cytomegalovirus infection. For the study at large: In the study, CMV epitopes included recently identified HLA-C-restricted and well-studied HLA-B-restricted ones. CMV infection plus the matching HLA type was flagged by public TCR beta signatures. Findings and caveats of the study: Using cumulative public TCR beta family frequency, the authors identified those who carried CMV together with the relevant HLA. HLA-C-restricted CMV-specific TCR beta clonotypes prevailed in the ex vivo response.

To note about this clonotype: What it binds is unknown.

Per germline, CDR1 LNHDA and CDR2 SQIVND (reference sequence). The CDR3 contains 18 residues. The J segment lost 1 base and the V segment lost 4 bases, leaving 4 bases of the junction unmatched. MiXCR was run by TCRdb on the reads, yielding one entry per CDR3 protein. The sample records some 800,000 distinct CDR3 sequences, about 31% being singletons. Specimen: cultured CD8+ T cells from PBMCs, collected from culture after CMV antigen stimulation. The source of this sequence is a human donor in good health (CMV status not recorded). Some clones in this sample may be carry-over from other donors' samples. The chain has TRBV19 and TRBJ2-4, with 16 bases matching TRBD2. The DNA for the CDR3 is TGTGCCAGTAGTACGGGACTAGCGGGGGGGCCTGCCAAAAACATTCAGTACTTC. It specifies CASSTGLAGGPAKNIQYF.